The 23 T cell receptor beta chains reported below all come from one sample, sequenced in a study of T cell repertoires in cytomegalovirus infection (dated by TCRdb to between 2019 and 2020). The treatment or condition label on this specimen signifies: in vitro stimulation with specific CMV peptide epitopes to enrich CMV-specific T cells. The instrument was an Illumina HiSeq 1500. The raw public data were reprocessed by TCRdb itself: fastp quality trimming at Q25, MiXCR clonotype calling, in-frame beta chains only. Rows matching on CDR3 protein sequence are summarized as one entry with the most common DNA and genes. The sample contains about 500,000 distinct CDR3 sequences, about 33% of them found a single time. The top ten constitute 17% of the sample. No antigens are known for them. Sequenced here: cultured PBMCs, sampled from culture after CMV antigen stimulation. Receptors were obtained from a human donor in good health (CMV status not recorded). Some clones in this sample may be carry-over from other donors' samples.

The chain links TRBV7-6 to TRBJ1-5; TRBD1 matches 8 bases. TRBJ2-3 matches the DNA end more closely, so the J call is doubtful. Germline assignment: CDR1 SGHVS and CDR2 FNYEAQ. The CDR3 is made up of 14 amino acids. CDR3 sequence (DNA): TGTGCCAGCAGTATGGACAGGGTCAGCCAGCCCCAGTATTTT. The encoded protein is CASSMDRVSQPQYF.

This clonotype was observed a few times. V is TRBV10-3 and J is TRBJ2-7; D is possibly TRBD1 (5 bases). Trimming took 1 base from V and 6 from J, leaving 7 bases between them. The V gene's germline CDR1 is ENHRY and CDR2 SYGVKD. This CDR3 contains 12 residues. The CDR3 region has the DNA TGTGCCATCAGTGAGTATCAGGGCGAGCAGTACGTC. Protein product: CAISEYQGEQYV.

Notes on this clonotype: A read error may account for a junction end that differs from germline. CDR3 sequence reads: CAGSPTCGTYNEQFF. The CDR3 coding sequence is TGTGCCGGCAGCCCCACCTGCGGGACCTACAATGAGCAGTTCTTC. This rearrangement joins TRBV7-4 to TRBJ2-1; the D gene is possibly TRBD2 (6 bases). The CDR3 totals 15 residues. Looked up from germline, CDR1 is SGHVT and CDR2 is SQSDAQ.

This clonotype was recorded many times. The rearrangement joins TRBV6-1 to TRBJ1-5; D is undetermined. V lost 4 bases and J lost 4, with 14 bases in between. This CDR3 comprises 15 residues. Germline CDR1 and CDR2: MNHNS and SASEGT. The CDR3 region is CASSVAPGGNQPQHF. CDR3 bases: TGTGCCAGCAGTGTAGCTCCAGGAGGGAATCAGCCCCAGCATTTT.

This clonotype turned up a few times. This chain joins TRBV29-1 and TRBJ2-3, with TRBD2 matching 10 bases. Germline assignment: CDR1 SQVTM and CDR2 ANQGSEA. The CDR3 totals 17 residues. J gave up 1 base and V 6 bases, and 13 bases lay outside the gene matches. This CDR3 is CSVAGTSDFLGTDTQYF. The CDR3 DNA is TGCAGCGTCGCTGGGACTAGCGATTTCCTCGGCACAGATACGCAGTATTTT.

This clonotype occurred a few times. This chain uses TRBV28 with TRBJ1-4; D is unresolved. Germline CDR1 and CDR2: MDHEN and SYDVKM. The CDR3 runs to 10 residues. The ends were cut back, 8 bases at V and 9 bases at J, with 7 bases in the middle. CDR3 bases: TGTGCCAGCGGGAATAAAAAACTGTTTTTT. Translated: CASGNKKLFF. Looking up the rest from reference TRBV28 and TRBJ1-4 gives the full variable domain: DVKVTQSSRYLVKRTGEKVFLECVQDMDHENMFWYRQDPGLGLRLIYFSYDVKMKEKGDIPEGYSVSREKKERFSLILESASTNQTSMYLCASGNKKLFFGSGTQLSVL.

The gene calls are TRBV7-2 and TRBJ1-2; no reliable D call. Germline V CDR1 and CDR2: SGHTA, FQGNSA. V lost 5 bases, J lost 0 bases, and 10 bases lay in between. The CDR3 spans 14 residues. The CDR3 sequence is CASSPSWANYGYTF. The DNA for the CDR3 is TGTGCCAGCAGCCCCAGTTGGGCTAACTATGGCTACACCTTC. The whole variable domain, remainder taken from reference TRBV7-2 and TRBJ1-2, is GAGVSQSPSNKVTEKGKDVELRCDPISGHTALYWYRQSLGQGLEFLIYFQGNSAPDKSGLPSDRFSAERTGGSVSTLTIQRTQQEDSAVYLCASSPSWANYGYTFGSGTRLTVV.

The rearrangement uses TRBV19 and TRBJ1-1, with TRBD1 as a possible D gene (6 bases). Germline assignment: CDR1 LNHDA and CDR2 SQIVND (reference sequence). Trimming took off 4 bases at V and 3 bases at J, with 12 bases between the two ends. The CDR3 runs to 14 residues. This chain's CDR3 is CASSTGTTHTEAFF. The CDR3 DNA follows: TGTGCCAGTAGTACGGGGACAACACACACTGAAGCTTTCTTT.

The rearrangement joins TRBV27 to TRBJ2-7; 10 nucleotides match TRBD2. Trimming at V came to 8 bases and at J to 1 base, leaving 8 bases not matched to a gene. Looked up from germline, CDR1 is MNHEY and CDR2 is SMNVEV (reference sequence). The length of the CDR3 is 15 residues. The CDR3 sequence is CASGFRTSGSYEQYV. CDR3 coding DNA: TGTGCCAGCGGGTTTCGGACTAGCGGATCCTACGAGCAGTACGTC.

This clonotype has a handful of counts. The CDR3 bases are TGTGCCAGTAGTACCCACAGGGATCGCAATCAGCCCCAGCATTTT. Its translation is CASSTHRDRNQPQHF. The gene calls are TRBV19 and TRBJ1-5; maybe TRBD1 (6 bases). V shed 4 bases and J shed 2 bases, with 12 bases lying between them. Per germline, CDR1 LNHDA and CDR2 SQIVND (reference sequence). The CDR3 length is 15 residues.

There are many counts of this clonotype. The CDR3 nucleotides are TGTGCCAGCAGCCCTTATGGAGAGACCCAGTACTTC. It codes for CASSPYGETQYF. This chain uses TRBV7-2 with TRBJ2-5; D call uncertain. Trimming cost V 5 bases and J 4 bases, with 8 bases left between them. This CDR3 has 12 residues. Germline assignment: CDR1 SGHTA and CDR2 FQGNSA.

This clonotype was found a few times. This sequence joins TRBV27 and TRBJ2-1; no definite D call. The CDR3 covers 13 residues. Germline loops: CDR1 MNHEY, CDR2 SMNVEV (reference sequence). V was shortened by 2 bases and J by 6 bases, with 8 bases between the two germline ends. For the CDR3, the DNA is TGTGCCAGCAGTTTACCCCGATCCAATGAGCAGTTCTTC. It codes for CASSLPRSNEQFF.

This chain uses TRBV12-3 or TRBV12-4 with TRBJ2-1, with TRBD2 identical over 11 bases. V was pared by 6 bases and J by 2 bases, with 6 bases of the junction left unmatched. CDR3 length: 16 amino acids. The CDR3 DNA follows: TGTGCCAGCAGAGGCAGACTAGCGGGAACCTACAATGAGCAGTTCTTC. This sequence encodes CASRGRLAGTYNEQFF.

This clonotype was seen a few times. The chain has TRBV6-2 or TRBV6-3 and TRBJ1-1; 7 nucleotides match TRBD1. V trimming: 6 bases; J trimming: 8 bases; junction bases outside the gene matches: 9. There are 13 residues in the CDR3. From germline, CDR1 is MNHEY and CDR2 SVGEGT. The CDR3 loop reads CASRQVRTGEAFF. CDR3 bases: TGTGCCAGCAGGCAAGTGAGGACAGGCGAAGCTTTCTTT.

This clonotype has more than one count but fewer than ten. The rearrangement joins TRBV4-1 to TRBJ2-3; D not certain. The CDR3 extends over 14 amino acids. The germline CDR1 and CDR2 sequences are MGHRA and YSYEKL. V was cut by 4 bases and J by 7 bases, with 15 bases left in between. The CDR3 loop is CASSPVVFLHTQYF. In DNA, the CDR3 is TGCGCCAGCAGCCCTGTCGTGTTCTTGCATACGCAGTATTTT.

This clonotype was seen a few times. This chain connects TRBV28 to TRBJ2-7; D not resolved. The CDR3 has 12 amino acids. V dropped 7 bases and J dropped 5 bases, with 12 bases sitting between them. The germline V gene has CDR1 MDHEN and CDR2 SYDVKM. This CDR3 reads CASTDVPHEQYF. The CDR3 DNA reads TGTGCCAGCACCGACGTCCCCCACGAGCAGTACTTC.

The chain carries TRBV7-4 and TRBJ2-7, with D maybe TRBD1 (6 bases). The germline CDR1 and CDR2 sequences are SGHVT and SQSDAQ. This CDR3 contains 14 residues. The germline V and J ends were trimmed by 5 bases and 3 bases, with 14 bases remaining between them. The CDR3 DNA reads as TGTGCCAGCAGCCTTAGGGGGAGAGGCTACGAGCAGTACTTC. It yields the protein CASSLRGRGYEQYF. Full variable domain (missing parts from reference TRBV7-4 and TRBJ2-7): GAGVSQSPRYKVAKRGRDVALRCDSISGHVTLYWYRQTLGQGSEVLTYSQSDAQRDKSGRPSGRFSAERPERSVSTLKIQRTEQGDSAVYLCASSLRGRGYEQYFGPGTRLTVT.

The gene calls are TRBV29-1 and TRBJ1-2; maybe TRBD1 (6 bases). This CDR3 contains 13 residues. The V end lost 1 base, the J end lost 3 bases, and 9 bases lay between the germline ends. Germline-derived CDR1 and CDR2 are SQVTM and ANQGSEA. CDR3 sequence: CSVEGAGDYGYTF. CDR3 coding DNA: TGCAGCGTTGAAGGCGCAGGGGACTATGGCTACACCTTC.

This clonotype has at least ten counts. The chain recombines TRBV7-2 with TRBJ1-1, with 11 bases lining up with TRBD1. V lost 3 bases to trimming and J lost 0 bases; unmatched junction nucleotides: 3. CDR1 SGHTA and CDR2 FQGNSA come from the germline V gene. The CDR3 runs to 16 residues. The DNA for the CDR3 is TGTGCCAGCAGCTTCGGACAGGGGGCTGTGAACACTGAAGCTTTCTTT. It codes for CASSFGQGAVNTEAFF.

This clonotype was counted between two and nine times. This chain links TRBV19 with TRBJ1-1; D call uncertain. Germline V gene data show CDR1 as LNHDA and CDR2 as SQIVND (reference sequence). V lost 4 bases and J 6 bases, leaving 15 bases between the germline ends. This CDR3 has 14 amino acids. The CDR3 is CASSTDQERAEAFF. As DNA, the CDR3 is TGTGCCAGTAGTACCGATCAGGAGAGGGCTGAAGCTTTCTTT.

This clonotype was counted at least ten times. The gene calls are TRBV2 and TRBJ2-1; 7 positions agree with TRBD2. This CDR3 is 14 amino acids long. Germline CDR1 is SNHLY and CDR2 is FYNNEI. Trimming cost V 8 bases and J 4 bases; bases outside gene matches: 8. CDR3 DNA: TGTGCCAGCGGGAGAGCGGGATTTTACAATGAGCAGTTCTTC. This translates into CASGRAGFYNEQFF.

Comment on this clonotype: At one end, the junction sequence differs from germline, possibly due to a read error. CDR3 nucleotides: TGTGCTAGCAGCTTAGGCCCGGGACAGGATCAATACACCGGGGAGCTGTTTTTT. Its translation is CASSLGPGQDQYTGELFF. This chain connects TRBV7-7 to TRBJ2-2, with 8 bases lining up with TRBD1. The CDR3 totals 18 residues. CDR1 and CDR2 from the germline V gene are SSHAT and FNYEAQ (reference sequence).

The CDR3 DNA is TGTGCCAGCAGCTTCGGGCAGGCGTACCAAGAGACCCAGTACTTC. Amino acid sequence: CASSFGQAYQETQYF. The genes are TRBV7-9 and TRBJ2-5; D gene unclear. Germline values: CDR1 SEHNR, CDR2 FQNEAQ (reference sequence). V was cut by 3 bases and J by 0 bases, with 11 bases left in between. This CDR3 contains 15 residues.